The 29 T cell receptor beta chains presented below share a single source sample, sequenced in a study of cytomegalovirus exposure and HLA in healthy donors. It was with 60 Vbeta and 13 Jbeta primers that the PCR ran. Here immunoSEQ multiplex PCR was the method, and the copy in TCRdb shows in-frame clones only, minus some. The sample holds around 33,000 clones; approximately 47% are singletons and the top ten take around 2%. Specimen: PBMCs. These receptors were collected from a woman in her 50s in good health and CMV-seronegative.

This clone was counted only a few times. The chain carries TRBV2 and TRBJ1-1; D remains ambiguous. Germline assignment: CDR1 SNHLY and CDR2 FYNNEI. With 4 bases removed from V and 3 bases from J, the gap between germline ends came to 12 bases. The CDR3 covers 14 residues. Here the CDR3 reads CASSASRLDTEAFF. CDR3 nucleotides: TGTGCCAGCAGTGCCTCCCGGTTAGACACTGAAGCTTTCTTT.

V usage is TRBV18 and J usage is TRBJ1-5; 8 positions agree with TRBD1. The ends lost 4 bases at V and 7 bases at J; junction bases unmatched: 6. Germline V gene sequence: CDR1 KGHSH, CDR2 LQKENI. This CDR3 region has 14 residues. The CDR3 loop reads CASSRGQGGQPQHF. CDR3 in DNA: TGTGCCAGCTCACGAGGACAGGGAGGGCAGCCCCAGCATTTT.

The chain couples TRBV25-1 to TRBJ2-3; TRBD2 aligns across 8 bases. The CDR3 spans 14 residues. With 8 bases clipped from V and 6 bases from J, the junction kept 10 bases outside the gene matches. Germline values: CDR1 MGHDK, CDR2 SYGVNS. In DNA, the CDR3 is TGTGCCAGCGCTAAGGCGGGGGGTGAGGATACGCAGTATTTT. Translated, it gives CASAKAGGEDTQYF.

CDR3 in amino acids: CASRDRLGREEGPYEQYF. The CDR3 bases are TGTGCCAGCAGGGACAGGTTGGGGAGAGAAGAGGGCCCCTACGAGCAGTACTTC. The chain combines TRBV2 with TRBJ2-7, with 7 bases matching TRBD1. Germline loops: CDR1 SNHLY, CDR2 FYNNEI. V was pared by 6 bases and J by 2 bases, with 19 bases of the junction left unmatched. CDR3 length: 18 amino acids.

The chain joins TRBV7-2 to TRBJ2-5, with a tentative D call TRBD1 (8 bases). The better agreement between TRBJ2-7 and the DNA end casts doubt on the J call. This CDR3 region has 15 residues. CDR1 SGHTA and CDR2 FQGNSA come from the germline V gene. CDR3 amino acids: CASSPGGAGGNEQYF. CDR3 DNA: TGTGCCAGCAGCCCAGGGGGGGCAGGGGGCAACGAGCAGTACTTC.

This clone is termed medium-sized. V is TRBV2 and J is TRBJ2-6; D unresolved. The CDR3 sequence is 14 residues long. The V end lost 7 bases, the J end lost 0 bases, and 7 bases lay between the germline ends. Germline V lookup: CDR1 SNHLY, CDR2 FYNNEI. CDR3 in amino acids: CASKRYSGANVLTF. DNA for the CDR3: TGTGCCAGCAAGCGATACTCTGGGGCCAACGTCCTGACTTTC.

The chain combines TRBV6-5 with TRBJ2-7; tentatively, D is TRBD1 (5 bases). Germline V gene data show CDR1 as MNHEY and CDR2 as SVGAGI. The V and J ends lost 2 bases and 4 bases respectively, with 12 bases between them. The CDR3 covers 14 residues. In DNA form, the CDR3 reads TGTGCCAGCAGTTACGGGGCCACAGAATACGAGCAGTACTTC. Its protein is CASSYGATEYEQYF.

The J gene is TRBJ2-2, the V gene TRBV5-1; 13 nucleotides agree with TRBD2. Unmatched junction bases numbered 7, after V lost 4 bases and J lost 1 base. This CDR3 is built from 18 residues. From germline, CDR1 is SGHRS and CDR2 YFSETQ. CDR3 sequence: CASSLQRLAGGNTGELFF. The CDR3 bases are TGCGCCAGCAGCCTCCAACGACTAGCGGGGGGGAACACCGGGGAGCTGTTTTTT.

The chain links TRBV5-1 to TRBJ1-1, with no clear D. The CDR3 is made up of 14 amino acids. CDR1 SGHRS and CDR2 YFSETQ come from the germline V gene. Trimming stripped 0 bases from V and 3 bases from J, with 9 bases between. In DNA form, the CDR3 reads TGCGCCAGCAGCTTGGCCGGCGGGCACACTGAAGCTTTCTTT. Encoded protein: CASSLAGGHTEAFF.

This clone was observed a few times. The genes are TRBV7-2 and TRBJ1-3, with D possibly being TRBD1 (5 bases). V gave up 4 bases and J gave up 0 bases, with 10 bases separating them. Germline loops: CDR1 SGHTA, CDR2 FQGNSA. This CDR3 is 15 amino acids long. DNA of the CDR3: TGTGCCAGCAGCTCATCAGGGTTCTCTGGAAACACCATATATTTT. As protein: CASSSSGFSGNTIYF.

The rearrangement links TRBV6-6 to TRBJ2-4; the D gene is possibly TRBD2 (7 bases). Germline CDR1 MNHNY, CDR2 SVGAGI (reference sequence). The V end was cut by 8 bases, the J end by 6 bases, with 14 bases between. The CDR3 loop spans 13 amino acids. The CDR3 is CASGRRGGNIQYF. CDR3 bases: TGTGCCAGCGGCAGGAGGGGGGGAAACATTCAGTACTTC.

The chain has TRBV5-1 and TRBJ2-7; 9 bases align to TRBD1. The CDR3 covers 13 residues. V was pared by 9 bases and J by 5 bases, with 9 bases of the junction left unmatched. Germline assignment: CDR1 SGHRS and CDR2 YFSETQ. DNA for the CDR3: TGCGCCACCAAACCCGGGACAGGGAACGAGCAGTACTTC. It yields the protein CATKPGTGNEQYF.

This rearrangement joins TRBV23-1 to TRBJ1-2; the D gene is possibly TRBD1 (5 bases). TRBV23-1 is filed as an ORF, its function uncertain. The CDR3 runs 12 residues. The V end lost 1 base, the J end lost 13 bases, and 13 bases lay between the germline ends. CDR3 loop: CASSQWGGSGTF. The CDR3 bases are TGCGCCAGCAGTCAATGGGGGGGGTCTGGCACCTTC.

This clone was found once. V usage is TRBV7-8 and J usage is TRBJ2-1; 7 bases align to TRBD1. V lost 3 bases, J lost 10 bases, and 9 bases stayed unmatched. In germline, CDR1 is SGHVS, CDR2 FQNEAQ. This CDR3 is 14 amino acids long. The CDR3 DNA follows: TGTGCCAGCAGCTTTGCCGAGGGGGCTTGGGAGCAGTTCTTC. This encodes CASSFAEGAWEQFF.

The CDR3 sequence: CAISHGQTYEQYF. The CDR3 region has the DNA TGTGCCATCAGCCACGGACAAACCTACGAGCAGTACTTC. The chain is built from TRBV10-3 and TRBJ2-7; a possible D gene is TRBD1 (5 bases). Germline CDR1 and CDR2: ENHRY and SYGVKD. The length of the CDR3 is 13 residues. V was trimmed by 6 bases and J by 2 bases, leaving 11 bases between them.

The chain uses TRBV19 and TRBJ2-3, with 7 bases lining up with TRBD2. The V segment lost 3 bases and the J segment 6 bases; nucleotides outside the gene matches: 12. Germline CDR1 LNHDA, CDR2 SQIVND (reference sequence). This CDR3 contains 16 residues. The CDR3 nucleotides are TGTGCCAGTAGTATCCTGGGGGAGGGCGGTTGGGATACGCAGTATTTT. Amino acid sequence: CASSILGEGGWDTQYF. Full variable domain (remainder filled in from reference TRBV19 and TRBJ2-3): DGGITQSPKYLFRKEGQNVTLSCEQNLNHDAMYWYRQDPGQGLRLIYYSQIVNDFQKGDIAEGYSVSREKKESFPLTVTSAQKNPTAFYLCASSILGEGGWDTQYFGPGTRLTVL.

V is TRBV5-1 and J is TRBJ1-2; D may be TRBD1 (5 bases). The V gene lost 0 bases and the J gene lost 2 bases, with 11 bases spanning the gap. This CDR3 has 15 amino acids. CDR1 and CDR2 (germline): SGHRS, YFSETQ. The CDR3 spells CASSLEGRRNYGYTF. The CDR3 DNA follows: TGCGCCAGCAGCTTGGAGGGGAGGAGGAACTATGGCTACACCTTC.

This clone was counted only a few times. The CDR3 loop reads CASSGDWETYEQYF. For the CDR3, the DNA is TGTGCCAGCAGTGGAGACTGGGAGACCTACGAGCAGTACTTC. The V gene is TRBV27, the J gene TRBJ2-7, with D possibly matching TRBD2 (5 bases). Germline assignment: CDR1 MNHEY and CDR2 SMNVEV (reference sequence). V was trimmed by 5 bases and J by 2 bases, leaving 13 bases between them. The CDR3 length is 14 residues.

This chain joins TRBV28 and TRBJ1-5; D unclear. CDR1 and CDR2 (germline): MDHEN, SYDVKM. The ends were cut back, 6 bases at V and 6 bases at J, with 18 bases in the middle. The CDR3 extends over 15 amino acids. The CDR3 is CASSPRPSSGQPQHF. CDR3 nucleotides: TGTGCCAGCAGCCCCAGACCCTCAAGCGGTCAGCCCCAGCATTTT.

The gene calls are TRBV7-2 and TRBJ2-3, with TRBD2 as a possible D gene (6 bases). The CDR3 covers 16 residues. The germline V and J ends were trimmed by 1 base and 0 bases, with 11 bases remaining between them. Looked up from germline, CDR1 is SGHTA and CDR2 is FQGNSA. CDR3 loop: CASSLVEGSSTDTQYF. The CDR3 DNA follows: TGTGCCAGCAGCTTAGTGGAGGGGTCGAGCACAGATACGCAGTATTTT.

The rearrangement links TRBV9 to TRBJ2-3; 8 bases line up with TRBD1. This CDR3 is 14 amino acids long. With V trimmed by 4 bases and J by 1 base, 2 bases remained unmatched. Germline values: CDR1 SGDLS, CDR2 YYNGEE. DNA for the CDR3: TGTGCCAGCAGCATACAGGGGGGCACAGATACGCAGTATTTT. Its translation is CASSIQGGTDTQYF.

This clone has more than one count but fewer than ten. The J gene is TRBJ1-6, the V gene TRBV11-1; possible D gene TRBD1, 6 bases. Per germline, CDR1 SGHAT and CDR2 FQDESV (reference sequence). The V end was cut by 6 bases, the J end by 5 bases, with 11 bases between. The CDR3 runs 14 residues. In DNA form, the CDR3 reads TGTGCCAGCAGTACGGGACATAATAATTCACCCCTCCACTTT. Its translation is CASSTGHNNSPLHF. The complete variable domain, with remaining parts taken from reference TRBV11-1 and TRBJ1-6, reads EAEVAQSPRYKITEKSQAVAFWCDPISGHATLYWYRQILGQGPELLVQFQDESVVDDSQLPKDRFSAERLKGVDSTLKIQPAELGDSAMYLCASSTGHNNSPLHFGNGTRLTVT.

Only a few counts were recorded for this clone. The chain employs TRBV6-5 and TRBJ2-2; possibly TRBD1 for D (6 bases). The CDR3 sequence is 13 residues long. V was pared by 5 bases and J by 5 bases, with 9 bases between. Germline V CDR1 and CDR2: MNHEY, SVGAGI. DNA for the CDR3: TGTGCCAGCAGTGACAGGTCAACCGGGGAGCTGTTTTTT. Translating it yields CASSDRSTGELFF.

This sequence joins TRBV5-1 and TRBJ2-4; tentative D call: TRBD2 (6 bases). The germline V gene encodes CDR1 SGHRS and CDR2 YFSETQ. The CDR3 length is 14 residues. The ends were cut back, 6 bases at V and 6 bases at J, with 16 bases in the middle. The CDR3 DNA is TGCGCCAGCACCCGCGGGGTGGAGGGAAACATTCAGTACTTC. Residues: CASTRGVEGNIQYF.

V is TRBV7-3 and J is TRBJ2-7; 12 bases agree with TRBD2. The CDR3 sequence is 14 residues long. From germline, CDR1 is SGHTA and CDR2 FQGTGA. With 5 bases clipped from V and 7 bases from J, the junction kept 6 bases outside the gene matches. CDR3 sequence (DNA): TGTGCCAGCAGCCCTGGGACTAGCGGGTTTGAGCAGTACTTC. This translates into CASSPGTSGFEQYF.

This clone came up a few times. The V gene is TRBV6-6, the J gene TRBJ1-4; 8 nucleotides align to TRBD1. The ends lost 0 bases at V and 6 bases at J; junction bases unmatched: 3. The CDR3 length is 15 residues. CDR1 MNHNY and CDR2 SVGAGI come from the germline V gene (reference sequence). CDR3 sequence (DNA): TGTGCCAGCAGTTACTCCGGACAGGGTTATGAAAAACTGTTTTTT. This gives the protein CASSYSGQGYEKLFF.

The chain links TRBV11-3 to TRBJ2-2, with TRBD2 matching 12 bases. The CDR3 totals 17 residues. In germline, CDR1 is SGHNT, CDR2 YENEEA. After removal of 5 bases from V and 6 bases from J, the junction contained 10 bases not matched to a gene. CDR3 amino acids: CASSRGTSGPRAGELFF. CDR3 sequence (DNA): TGTGCCAGCAGCCGGGGGACTAGCGGGCCGAGGGCCGGGGAGCTGTTTTTT. The whole variable domain, remainder taken from reference TRBV11-3 and TRBJ2-2, is EAGVVQSPRYKIIEKKQPVAFWCNPISGHNTLYWYLQNLGQGPELLIRYENEEAVDDSQLPKDRFSAERLKGVDSTLKIQPAELGDSAVYLCASSRGTSGPRAGELFFGEGSRLTVL.

The rearrangement uses TRBV7-2 and TRBJ2-7; 9 nucleotides match TRBD2. Germline assignment: CDR1 SGHTA and CDR2 FQGNSA. This CDR3 contains 16 residues. V trimming: 5 bases; J trimming: 4 bases; junction bases outside the gene matches: 12. The DNA of the CDR3 is TGTGCCAGCAGCCGTCTCGGCGCGGGGGGGAGGTACGAGCAGTACTTC. Amino acids: CASSRLGAGGRYEQYF. Variable domain in full (rest from reference TRBV7-2 and TRBJ2-7): GAGVSQSPSNKVTEKGKDVELRCDPISGHTALYWYRQSLGQGLEFLIYFQGNSAPDKSGLPSDRFSAERTGGSVSTLTIQRTQQEDSAVYLCASSRLGAGGRYEQYFGPGTRLTVT.

This clone came up a few times. The chain recombines TRBV28 with TRBJ1-1; perhaps TRBD1 as D (5 bases). Germline loops: CDR1 MDHEN, CDR2 SYDVKM. Between the trimmed V and J ends, which lost 7 bases and 5 bases, there was a span of 14 bases. The CDR3 is 13 residues long. In nucleotides, the CDR3 is TGTGCCAGCACCCGTGGTCGGGGGACTGAAGCTTTCTTT. This translates into CASTRGRGTEAFF.